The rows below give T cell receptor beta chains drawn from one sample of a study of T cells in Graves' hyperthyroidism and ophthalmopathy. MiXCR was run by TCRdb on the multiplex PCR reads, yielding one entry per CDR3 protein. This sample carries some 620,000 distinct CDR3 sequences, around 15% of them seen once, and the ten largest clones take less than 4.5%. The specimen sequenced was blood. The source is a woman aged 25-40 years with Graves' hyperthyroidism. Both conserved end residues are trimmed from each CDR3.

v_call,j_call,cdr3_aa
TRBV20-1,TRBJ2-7,SPRSGVTYEQY
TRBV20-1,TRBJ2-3,SADGLAGVTDTQY
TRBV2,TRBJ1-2,ATKPDYGYT
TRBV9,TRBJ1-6,ASSGTAWNSPLH
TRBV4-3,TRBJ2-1,ASSQEGTSGSWVQF
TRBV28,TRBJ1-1,ASSLTGGGTEAF
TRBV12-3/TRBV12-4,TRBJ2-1,ASRRASGGEQF
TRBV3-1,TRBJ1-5,ASSLPGRREWPCNQPQH
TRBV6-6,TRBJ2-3,ASSYSNPTQY
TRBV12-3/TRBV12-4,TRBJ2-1,ASTPRDRGLDEQF
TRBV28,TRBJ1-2,ASTWGDNYGYT
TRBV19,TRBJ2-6,ASSPSNSGTGLSGANVLT
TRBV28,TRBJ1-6,ASRGQGARTDSPLH
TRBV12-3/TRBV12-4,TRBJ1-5,ASSFKGVLNQPQH
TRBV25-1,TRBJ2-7,ASRDTSTYEQY
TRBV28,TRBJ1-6,ASSAPGYNSPLH
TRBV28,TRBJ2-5,ASSSWDGEETQY
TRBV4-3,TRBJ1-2,ASSQGQVNYGYT
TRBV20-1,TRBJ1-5,SASRGAGQPQH
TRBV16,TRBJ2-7,ASSPKTSGRDEQY
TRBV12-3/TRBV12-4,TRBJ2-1,ASRPTSRSYNEQF
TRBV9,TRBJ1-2,ASSVSRDRPSYGYT
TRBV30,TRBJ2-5,AWSVHLRGETQY
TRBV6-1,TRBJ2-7,ASSAGTRGYEQY
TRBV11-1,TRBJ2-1,ASSLGQGGDEQF
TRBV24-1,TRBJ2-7,ATSDPGQGYEQY
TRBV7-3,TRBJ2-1,ASSLLRGYNEQF
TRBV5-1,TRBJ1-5,ASSPRDPRGFNQPQH
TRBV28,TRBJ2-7,ASSFSQGASEQY
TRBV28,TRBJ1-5,ASSLGHLSNQPQH
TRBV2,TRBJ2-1,ASSEAMAGSYNEQF
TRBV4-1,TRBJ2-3,ASSQRDSSTDTQY
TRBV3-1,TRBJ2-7,ASSSTLSYEQY
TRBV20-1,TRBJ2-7,SAAGLAGVLLEQY
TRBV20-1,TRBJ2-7,SASPLAGANYEQY
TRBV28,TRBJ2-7,ASSPGQEGSYEQY
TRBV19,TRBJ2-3,ASSMKRFGSDTQY
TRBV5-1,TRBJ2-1,ASSLTSGSEGSYNEQF
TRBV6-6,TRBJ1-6,ASSYTYRGLNSPLH
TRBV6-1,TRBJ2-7,ASTGTSGIMYEQY
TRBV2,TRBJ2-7,ASSGSAGAYEQY
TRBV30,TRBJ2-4,AWEARVNIQY
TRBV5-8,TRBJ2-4,ASSRLAGEKNIQY
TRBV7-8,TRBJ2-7,ASSLELVRYEQY
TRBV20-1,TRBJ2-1,SALTSGNEQF
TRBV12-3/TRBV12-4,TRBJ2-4,ASILGVDIQY
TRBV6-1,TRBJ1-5,ASRRTNRPGNQPQH
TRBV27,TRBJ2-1,ASSDLNDNEQF
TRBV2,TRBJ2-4,ASSVPGANIQY
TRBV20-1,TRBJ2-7,SARDSTGTTIYEQY
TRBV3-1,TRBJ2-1,ASSLGLGDEQF
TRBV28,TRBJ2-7,ATTLAGGFYEQY
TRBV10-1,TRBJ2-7,ASSGGATSYEQY
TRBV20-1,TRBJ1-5,SASLGGVQPQH
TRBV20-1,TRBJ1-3,SANEQGDPGNTIY
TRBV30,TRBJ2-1,AWRGRDEQF
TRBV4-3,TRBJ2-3,ASSQSTGQGLDTQY